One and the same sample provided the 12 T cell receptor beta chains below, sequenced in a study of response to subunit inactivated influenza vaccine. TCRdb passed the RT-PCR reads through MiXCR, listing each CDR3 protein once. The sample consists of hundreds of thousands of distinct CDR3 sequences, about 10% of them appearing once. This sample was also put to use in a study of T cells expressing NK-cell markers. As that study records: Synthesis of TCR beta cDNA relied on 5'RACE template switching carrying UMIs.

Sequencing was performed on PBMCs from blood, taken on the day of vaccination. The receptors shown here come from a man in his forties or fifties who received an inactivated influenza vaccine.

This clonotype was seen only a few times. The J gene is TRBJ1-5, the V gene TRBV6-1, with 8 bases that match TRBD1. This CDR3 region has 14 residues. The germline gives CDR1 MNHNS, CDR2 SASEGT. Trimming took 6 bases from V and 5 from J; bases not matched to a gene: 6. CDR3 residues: CASRKTGGDQPQHF. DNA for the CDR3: TGTGCCAGCAGGAAAACAGGGGGGGATCAGCCCCAGCATTTT.

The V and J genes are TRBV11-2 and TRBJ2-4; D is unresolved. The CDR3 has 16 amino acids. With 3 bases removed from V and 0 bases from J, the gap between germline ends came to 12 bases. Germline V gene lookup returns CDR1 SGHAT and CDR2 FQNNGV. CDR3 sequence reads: CASSFEWGIAKNIQYF. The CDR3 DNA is TGTGCCAGCAGCTTCGAGTGGGGAATAGCCAAAAACATTCAGTACTTC.

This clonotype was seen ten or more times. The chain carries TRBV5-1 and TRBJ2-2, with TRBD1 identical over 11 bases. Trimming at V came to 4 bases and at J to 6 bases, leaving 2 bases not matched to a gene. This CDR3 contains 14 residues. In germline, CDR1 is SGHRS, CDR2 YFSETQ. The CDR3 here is CASSGQGASGELFF. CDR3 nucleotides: TGCGCCAGCAGCGGACAGGGGGCATCCGGGGAGCTGTTTTTT.

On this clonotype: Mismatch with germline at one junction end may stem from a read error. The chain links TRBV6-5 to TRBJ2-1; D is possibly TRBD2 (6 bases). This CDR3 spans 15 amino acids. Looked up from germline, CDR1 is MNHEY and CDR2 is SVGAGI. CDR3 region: CASSYSGSSYNEQVF. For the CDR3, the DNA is TGTGCCAGCAGTTACTCCGGGAGCTCCTACAATGAGCAGGTCTTC.

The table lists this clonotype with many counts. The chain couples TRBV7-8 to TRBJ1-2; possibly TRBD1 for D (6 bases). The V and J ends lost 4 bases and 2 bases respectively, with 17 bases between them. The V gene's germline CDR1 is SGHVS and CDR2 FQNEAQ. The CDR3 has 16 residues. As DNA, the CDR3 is TGTGCCAGCAGCTACCGGAGCACAGGGTCCAACTATGGCTACACCTTC. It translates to CASSYRSTGSNYGYTF.

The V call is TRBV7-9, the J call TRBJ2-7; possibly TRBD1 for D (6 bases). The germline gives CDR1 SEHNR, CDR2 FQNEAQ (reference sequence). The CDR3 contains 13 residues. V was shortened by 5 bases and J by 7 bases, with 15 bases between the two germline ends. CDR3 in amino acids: CASSPLRGGEQYF. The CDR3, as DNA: TGTGCCAGCAGCCCACTCCGAGGGGGTGAGCAGTACTTC. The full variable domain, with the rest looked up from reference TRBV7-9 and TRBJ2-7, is DTGVSQNPRHKITKRGQNVTFRCDPISEHNRLYWYRQTLGQGPEFLTYFQNEAQLEKSRLLSDRFSAERPKGSFSTLEIQRTEQGDSAMYLCASSPLRGGEQYFGPGTRLTVT.

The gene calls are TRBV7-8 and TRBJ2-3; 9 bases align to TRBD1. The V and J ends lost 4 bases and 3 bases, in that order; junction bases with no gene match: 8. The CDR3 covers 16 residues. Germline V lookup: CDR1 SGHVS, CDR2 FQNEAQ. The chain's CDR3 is CASSYRTGERTDTQYF. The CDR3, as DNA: TGTGCCAGCAGCTATAGGACAGGGGAGAGGACAGATACGCAGTATTTT.

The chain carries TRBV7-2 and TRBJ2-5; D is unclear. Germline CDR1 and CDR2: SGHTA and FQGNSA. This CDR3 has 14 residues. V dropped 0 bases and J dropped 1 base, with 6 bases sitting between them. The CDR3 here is CASSLAVIQETQYF. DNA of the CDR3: TGTGCCAGCAGCTTAGCGGTGATCCAAGAGACCCAGTACTTC. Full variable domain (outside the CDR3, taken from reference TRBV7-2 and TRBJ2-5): GAGVSQSPSNKVTEKGKDVELRCDPISGHTALYWYRQSLGQGLEFLIYFQGNSAPDKSGLPSDRFSAERTGGSVSTLTIQRTQQEDSAVYLCASSLAVIQETQYFGPGTRLLVL.

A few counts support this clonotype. The CDR3 DNA reads TGTGCCAGCAGCCAGGGCCCCGGACTAGGGCCCTACAATGAGCAGTTCTTC. Encoded protein: CASSQGPGLGPYNEQFF. V gene TRBV14 combines with J gene TRBJ2-1; the match to TRBD2 covers 7 bases. The CDR3 consists of 17 residues. Germline V gene data show CDR1 as SGHDN and CDR2 as FVKESK. J lost 2 bases, V lost 3 bases, and 10 bases had no gene match.

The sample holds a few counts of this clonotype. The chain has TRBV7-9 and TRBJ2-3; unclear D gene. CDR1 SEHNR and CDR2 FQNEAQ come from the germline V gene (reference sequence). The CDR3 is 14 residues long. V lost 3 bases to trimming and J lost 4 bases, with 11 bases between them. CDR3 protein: CASSFDRTSDTQYF. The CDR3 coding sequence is TGTGCCAGCAGCTTCGACCGAACCTCAGATACGCAGTATTTT.

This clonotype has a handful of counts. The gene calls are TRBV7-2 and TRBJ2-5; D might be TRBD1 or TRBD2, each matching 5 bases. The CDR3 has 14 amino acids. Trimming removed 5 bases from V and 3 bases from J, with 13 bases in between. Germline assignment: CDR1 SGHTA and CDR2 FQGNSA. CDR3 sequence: CASSAGTGKETQYF. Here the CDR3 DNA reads TGTGCCAGCAGCGCCGGGACGGGGAAAGAGACCCAGTACTTC.

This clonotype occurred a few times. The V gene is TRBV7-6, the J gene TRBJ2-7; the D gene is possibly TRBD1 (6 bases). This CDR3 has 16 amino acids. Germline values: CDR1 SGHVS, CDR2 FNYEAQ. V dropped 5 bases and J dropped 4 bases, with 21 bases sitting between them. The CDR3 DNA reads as TGTGCCAGCAGCCCCATTCAGGGGCCCACCCAATACGAGCAGTACTTC. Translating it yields CASSPIQGPTQYEQYF.